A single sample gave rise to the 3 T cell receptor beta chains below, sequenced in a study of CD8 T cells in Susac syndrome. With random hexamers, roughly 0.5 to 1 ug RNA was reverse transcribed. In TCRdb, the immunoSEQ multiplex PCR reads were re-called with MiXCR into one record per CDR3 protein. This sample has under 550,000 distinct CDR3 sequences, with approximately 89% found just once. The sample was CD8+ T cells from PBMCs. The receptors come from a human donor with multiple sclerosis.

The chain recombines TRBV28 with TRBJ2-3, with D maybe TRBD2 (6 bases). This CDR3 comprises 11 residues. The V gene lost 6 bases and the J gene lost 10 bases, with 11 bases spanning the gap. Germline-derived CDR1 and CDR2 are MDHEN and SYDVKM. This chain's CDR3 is CASSLTSSQYF. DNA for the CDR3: TGTGCCAGCAGCCTGACTAGTTCGCAGTATTTT.

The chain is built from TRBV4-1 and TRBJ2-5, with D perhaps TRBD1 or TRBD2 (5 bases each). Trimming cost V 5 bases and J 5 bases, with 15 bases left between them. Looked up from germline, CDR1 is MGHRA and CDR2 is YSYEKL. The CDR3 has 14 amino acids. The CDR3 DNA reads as TGCGCCAGCAGCGACCGGGACGCAGAGGAGACCCAGTACTTC. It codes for CASSDRDAEETQYF.

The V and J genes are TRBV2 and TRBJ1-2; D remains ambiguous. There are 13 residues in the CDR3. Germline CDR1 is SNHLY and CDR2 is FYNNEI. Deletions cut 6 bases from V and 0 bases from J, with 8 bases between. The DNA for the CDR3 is TGTGCCAGCAGAGCCGGGACTAACTATGGCTACACCTTC. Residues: CASRAGTNYGYTF.